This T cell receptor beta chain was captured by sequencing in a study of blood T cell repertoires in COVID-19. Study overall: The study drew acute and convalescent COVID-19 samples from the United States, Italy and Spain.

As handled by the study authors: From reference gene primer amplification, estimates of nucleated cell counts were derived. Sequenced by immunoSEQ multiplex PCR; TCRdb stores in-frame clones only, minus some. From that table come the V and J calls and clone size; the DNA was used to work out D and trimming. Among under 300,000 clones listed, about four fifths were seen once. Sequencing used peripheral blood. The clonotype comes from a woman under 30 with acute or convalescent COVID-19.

As DNA, the CDR3 is TGCGCCAGCAGCCAAGATGAGGAACTAGCGAGCTACGAGCAGTACTTC. Protein: CASSQDEELASYEQYF. This chain uses TRBV4-3 with TRBJ2-7; TRBD2 matches at 7 bases. V shed 0 bases, J shed 3 bases, and the junction held 8 bases outside the gene matches. The V gene's germline CDR1 is LGHNA and CDR2 YSLEER. The CDR3 runs 16 residues.